These 5 T cell receptor beta chains were all obtained from the same sample, sequenced in a study of OX40 agonist ivuxolimab in advanced cancers. Repertoires were generated with immunoSEQ multiplex PCR, while TCRdb's copy carries only in-frame clones and drops some. The data show 55,000 to 80,000 clones, about four fifths seen once. Sequencing used CD4+ or CD8+ T cells sorted from blood, obtained in a trial of the OX40 agonist ivuxolimab. These receptors were obtained from an adult with an advanced solid tumor such as melanoma, head and neck, liver or kidney cancer.

This chain uses TRBV5-6 with TRBJ2-7; no firm D call. CDR1 is SGHDT and CDR2 is YYEEEE in the germline V gene. The CDR3 contains 14 residues. V lost 1 base, J lost 1 base, and 9 bases lay in between. CDR3 loop: CASSLRYRSYEQYF. CDR3 sequence (DNA): TGTGCCAGCAGCTTGAGGTACCGATCCTACGAGCAGTACTTC.

This clone was recorded once. The V gene is TRBV29-1, the J gene TRBJ1-3, with TRBD1 as a possible D gene (5 bases). The CDR3 extends over 14 amino acids. Trimming pared 5 bases from V and 1 base from J, leaving 12 bases between. Per the germline V gene, CDR1 is SQVTM and CDR2 is ANQGSEA. The chain's CDR3 is CSVLGTASGNTIYF. The CDR3 bases are TGCAGCGTTTTAGGGACGGCATCTGGAAACACCATATATTTT.

V usage is TRBV5-1 and J usage is TRBJ2-7; 9 bases fit TRBD1. V was pared by 3 bases and J by 5 bases, with 9 bases of the junction left unmatched. This CDR3 has 15 residues. CDR1 is SGHRS and CDR2 is YFSETQ in the germline V gene. The chain's CDR3 is CASSSGQGPSHEQYF. The CDR3 DNA is TGCGCCAGCAGCTCGGGACAGGGCCCCTCACACGAGCAGTACTTC. The full variable domain, its missing parts supplied by reference TRBV5-1 and TRBJ2-7, is KAGVTQTPRYLIKTRGQQVTLSCSPISGHRSVSWYQQTPGQGLQFLFEYFSETQRNKGNFPGRFSGRQFSNSRSEMNVSTLELGDSALYLCASSSGQGPSHEQYFGPGTRLTVT.

This chain connects TRBV7-9 to TRBJ2-1, with D tentatively TRBD2 (6 bases). Deletions cut 5 bases from V and 3 bases from J, with 11 bases between. The CDR3 covers 14 residues. Germline-derived CDR1 and CDR2 are SEHNR and FQNEAQ (reference sequence). CDR3 sequence (DNA): TGTGCCAGCAGCCCCATGGGGGGCTACAATGAGCAGTTCTTC. Translation gives CASSPMGGYNEQFF.

The V gene is TRBV5-4, the J gene TRBJ2-1, with 12 bases that match TRBD2. Per the germline V gene, CDR1 is SGHNT and CDR2 is YYREEE (reference sequence). J gave up 8 bases and V 2 bases, and 5 bases lay outside the gene matches. The CDR3 totals 15 residues. CDR3 residues: CASSFPSGGADEQFF. For the CDR3, the DNA is TGTGCCAGCAGCTTCCCTAGCGGGGGGGCCGATGAGCAGTTCTTC.